Listed here are 27 T cell receptor beta chains from one sample, sequenced in a study of cytotoxic CD8 clonotypes in ibrutinib-treated CLL. Sequenced by immunoSEQ multiplex PCR; TCRdb stores in-frame clones only, minus some. The data hold around 140,000 clones, with more than 70% observed a single time. The specimen was PBMCs, collected after 36 months of ibrutinib treatment. Receptor source: a human donor with chronic lymphocytic leukemia.

The rearrangement joins TRBV28 to TRBJ1-2, with D uncertain. The CDR3 is made up of 14 amino acids. Germline CDR1 and CDR2: MDHEN and SYDVKM. V lost 2 bases, J lost 0 bases, and 7 bases lay in between. The CDR3 loop is CASSLTGPNYGYTF. CDR3 bases: TGTGCCAGCAGTTTAACCGGGCCTAACTATGGCTACACCTTC.

The rearrangement uses TRBV28 and TRBJ2-3; 10 bases fit TRBD2. Germline CDR1 reads MDHEN; CDR2 reads SYDVKM. The V segment lost 2 bases and the J segment 1 base; nucleotides outside the gene matches: 0. CDR3 size: 15 residues. The CDR3 loop reads CASSLSGGGTDTQYF. Here the CDR3 DNA reads TGTGCCAGCAGTTTAAGCGGGGGGGGCACAGATACGCAGTATTTT.

The rearrangement uses TRBV2 and TRBJ2-6, with D unresolved. Trimming took off 7 bases at V and 4 bases at J, with 8 bases between the two ends. The CDR3 loop spans 13 amino acids. CDR1 is SNHLY and CDR2 is FYNNEI in the germline V gene. CDR3 sequence: CASTQAGANVLTF. DNA for the CDR3: TGTGCCAGCACCCAAGCCGGGGCCAACGTCCTGACTTTC.

This clone has only a few counts. The chain carries TRBV28 and TRBJ2-2, with 7 bases matching TRBD1. The length of the CDR3 is 16 residues. CDR1 MDHEN and CDR2 SYDVKM come from the germline V gene. The trim removed 6 bases at V and 1 base at J, leaving 8 bases unmatched. CDR3 protein: CASSPLGQENTGELFF. The CDR3 DNA sequence: TGTGCCAGCAGCCCCCTCGGACAGGAGAACACCGGGGAGCTGTTTTTT.

This CDR3 reads CASSYSRTGGYEQYF. CDR3 coding DNA: TGTGCCAGCAGTTACTCACGGACAGGCGGCTACGAGCAGTACTTC. This sequence joins TRBV6-6 and TRBJ2-7, with 7 bases matching TRBD1. The CDR3 consists of 15 residues. Looked up from germline, CDR1 is MNHNY and CDR2 is SVGAGI (reference sequence). V trimming: 0 bases; J trimming: 3 bases; junction bases outside the gene matches: 5.

The rearrangement uses TRBV5-4 and TRBJ1-3, with unresolved D. The V gene lost 6 bases and the J gene lost 2 bases, with 12 bases spanning the gap. The germline V gene encodes CDR1 SGHNT and CDR2 YYREEE (reference sequence). The CDR3 is made up of 14 amino acids. CDR3 in amino acids: CASTVARAGNTIYF. CDR3 in DNA: TGTGCCAGCACCGTTGCCCGCGCTGGAAACACCATATATTTT.

The V call is TRBV27, the J call TRBJ1-6; the match to TRBD1 covers 8 bases. The CDR3 covers 15 residues. The germline CDR1 and CDR2 sequences are MNHEY and SMNVEV (reference sequence). The V gene end was trimmed by 7 bases and the J gene end by 2 bases; junction bases not matched to a gene: 4. CDR3 in DNA: TGTGCCAGCATTAAACAGGGGGCCTATAATTCACCCCTCCACTTT. This gives the protein CASIKQGAYNSPLHF.

The V and J genes are TRBV18 and TRBJ2-7; 8 bases are a match to TRBD2. The CDR3 is made up of 14 amino acids. The germline CDR1 and CDR2 sequences are KGHSH and LQKENI. With 4 bases clipped from V and 4 bases from J, the junction kept 6 bases outside the gene matches. The CDR3, as DNA: TGTGCCAGCTCACTAGGGACTAGTTCGTACGAGCAGTACTTC. It yields the protein CASSLGTSSYEQYF. The full variable domain, completed using reference TRBV18 and TRBJ2-7, is NAGVMQNPRHLVRRRGQEARLRCSPMKGHSHVYWYRQLPEEGLKFMVYLQKENIIDESGMPKERFSAEFPKEGPSILRIQQVVRGDSAAYFCASSLGTSSYEQYFGPGTRLTVT.

The chain couples TRBV6-5 to TRBJ1-2; D unclear. Germline-derived CDR1 and CDR2 are MNHEY and SVGAGI. The CDR3 has 14 residues. Trimming shortened V by 0 bases and J by 8 bases, and 13 bases separated the two germline ends. In nucleotides, the CDR3 is TGTGCCAGCAGTTACTCTTACGCCTCCGAGGGCTACACCTTC. Translation: CASSYSYASEGYTF.

This clone was seen only once. This rearrangement joins TRBV28 to TRBJ1-6, with a tentative D call TRBD1 (6 bases). CDR1 is MDHEN, CDR2 SYDVKM, per germline. Trimming cost V 3 bases and J 6 bases, with 12 bases left between them. The CDR3 contains 15 residues. The CDR3 DNA sequence: TGTGCCAGCAGTTTTAGAACAGGGATTAATTCACCCCTCCACTTT. Translating it yields CASSFRTGINSPLHF.

This chain uses TRBV19 with TRBJ1-5, with D uncertain. The V gene lost 2 bases and the J gene lost 0 bases, with 8 bases spanning the gap. Per the germline V gene, CDR1 is LNHDA and CDR2 is SQIVND (reference sequence). The CDR3 sequence is 15 residues long. CDR3 coding DNA: TGTGCCAGTAGTATATCGGTGTATAGCAATCAGCCCCAGCATTTT. It is translated as CASSISVYSNQPQHF.

This chain connects TRBV5-4 to TRBJ1-5; D ambiguous. V lost 5 bases, J lost 4 bases, and 7 bases lay in between. Germline V gives CDR1 SGHNT, CDR2 YYREEE (reference sequence). This CDR3 comprises 12 residues. CDR3 residues: CASSLLNQPQHF. The CDR3 DNA is TGTGCCAGCAGTCTGTTAAATCAGCCCCAGCATTTT.

Here the CDR3 DNA reads TGTGCCAGCAGCCTACTTTCGGACACTGAAGCTTTCTTT. The encoded protein is CASSLLSDTEAFF. The chain uses TRBV11-2 and TRBJ1-1, with D hard to call. The CDR3 is made up of 13 amino acids. The germline V gene has CDR1 SGHAT and CDR2 FQNNGV. The V and J ends lost 5 bases and 3 bases respectively, with 10 bases between them.

This clone was seen a handful of times. The chain combines TRBV18 with TRBJ1-6; the D is unclear. The V end lost 0 bases, the J end lost 4 bases, and 10 bases lay between the germline ends. This CDR3 contains 16 residues. CDR1 and CDR2 (germline): KGHSH, LQKENI. DNA for the CDR3: TGTGCCAGCTCACCACCGACCTCTCGGTATAATTCACCCCTCCACTTT. This codes for CASSPPTSRYNSPLHF. The full variable domain, completed using reference TRBV18 and TRBJ1-6, is NAGVMQNPRHLVRRRGQEARLRCSPMKGHSHVYWYRQLPEEGLKFMVYLQKENIIDESGMPKERFSAEFPKEGPSILRIQQVVRGDSAAYFCASSPPTSRYNSPLHFGNGTRLTVT.

This sequence joins TRBV19 and TRBJ2-3; tentatively, D is TRBD1 (5 bases). This CDR3 is built from 13 residues. The germline gives CDR1 LNHDA, CDR2 SQIVND (reference sequence). V was cut by 7 bases and J by 2 bases, with 10 bases left in between. The CDR3 DNA is TGTGCCAGTAAGGCAGGGAACACAGATACGCAGTATTTT. It encodes CASKAGNTDTQYF. Filled out from reference TRBV19 and TRBJ2-3, the complete variable domain reads DGGITQSPKYLFRKEGQNVTLSCEQNLNHDAMYWYRQDPGQGLRLIYYSQIVNDFQKGDIAEGYSVSREKKESFPLTVTSAQKNPTAFYLCASKAGNTDTQYFGPGTRLTVL.

The chain employs TRBV19 and TRBJ1-4; 8 bases agree with TRBD1. This CDR3 contains 13 residues. Trimming at V came to 10 bases and at J to 8 bases, leaving 9 bases not matched to a gene. CDR1 is LNHDA, CDR2 SQIVND, per germline (reference sequence). CDR3 nucleotides: TGTGCCACCCAGGACAGGGTACAGGAAAAACTGTTTTTT. Its protein product is CATQDRVQEKLFF.

V is TRBV5-1 and J is TRBJ2-5; 9 nucleotides match TRBD1. The CDR3 covers 15 residues. Germline trimming cut 0 bases from V and 5 bases from J; bases unmatched to any gene: 5. The germline V gene has CDR1 SGHRS and CDR2 YFSETQ. The CDR3 loop reads CASSLGGQGTETQYF. CDR3 DNA sequence: TGCGCCAGCAGCTTGGGGGGACAGGGCACCGAGACCCAGTACTTC.

The chain joins TRBV4-1 to TRBJ2-7; D gene unclear. The CDR3 length is 18 residues. Deletions cut 2 bases from V and 0 bases from J, with 20 bases between. Germline assignment: CDR1 MGHRA and CDR2 YSYEKL. The CDR3 is CASSQLYRRFSSSYEQYF. The CDR3 DNA reads TGCGCCAGCAGCCAACTTTACCGCAGATTTTCTTCCTCCTACGAGCAGTACTTC.

The rearrangement links TRBV5-1 to TRBJ1-5; 7 bases fit TRBD1. The CDR3 has 14 amino acids. V lost 1 base and J lost 4; bases outside the gene matches: 2. The germline CDR1 and CDR2 sequences are SGHRS and YFSETQ. CDR3 amino acids: CASSLTGDNQPQHF. DNA for the CDR3: TGCGCCAGCAGCTTGACAGGGGATAATCAGCCCCAGCATTTT.

The chain has TRBV7-8 and TRBJ2-1, with a possible D match to TRBD1 (6 bases). CDR1 is SGHVS and CDR2 is FQNEAQ in the germline V gene. The CDR3 consists of 14 residues. The V end was cut by 8 bases, the J end by 2 bases, with 13 bases between. Here the CDR3 DNA reads TGTGCCAGCGAGCCCCAGGGGACCTACAATGAGCAGTTCTTC. Translating gives CASEPQGTYNEQFF.

This chain connects TRBV6-5 to TRBJ1-2; 11 bases match TRBD1. Trimming at V came to 5 bases and at J to 8 bases, leaving 10 bases not matched to a gene. Per germline, CDR1 MNHEY and CDR2 SVGAGI. The CDR3 sequence is 15 residues long. CDR3 in DNA: TGTGCCAGCAGTCCCGGGACAGGGGGACATACAGGCTACACCTTC. It codes for CASSPGTGGHTGYTF.

The chain has TRBV10-3 and TRBJ1-2, with a weak D call TRBD1 (5 bases). From germline, CDR1 is ENHRY and CDR2 SYGVKD. CDR3 size: 12 residues. The germline V and J ends were trimmed by 8 bases and 5 bases, with 12 bases remaining between them. The CDR3 loop is CAIQQEIYGYTF. DNA of the CDR3: TGTGCCATCCAACAGGAGATTTATGGCTACACCTTC.

This chain links TRBV18 with TRBJ2-5; TRBD1 agrees at 9 bases. Looked up from germline, CDR1 is KGHSH and CDR2 is LQKENI. The CDR3 totals 15 residues. V lost 3 bases to trimming and J lost 2 bases; unmatched junction nucleotides: 4. CDR3 bases: TGTGCCAGCTCACCCCGACAGGGGGGTCAAGAGACCCAGTACTTC. It codes for CASSPRQGGQETQYF.

J is TRBJ1-2 and V is TRBV11-2; D gene ambiguous. The CDR3 is 13 residues long. V was trimmed by 5 bases and J by 0 bases, leaving 7 bases between them. The germline CDR1 and CDR2 sequences are SGHAT and FQNNGV. CDR3 sequence reads: CASSPDTNYGYTF. The CDR3 DNA follows: TGTGCCAGCAGCCCTGACACTAACTATGGCTACACCTTC.

This clone was seen just once. The chain is built from TRBV30 and TRBJ2-7; a weak D match, TRBD1 (5 bases). This CDR3 is 15 amino acids long. The V gene lost 3 bases and the J gene lost 4 bases, with 19 bases spanning the gap. Germline values: CDR1 GTSNPN, CDR2 SVGIG (reference sequence). The CDR3 sequence is CAWRITGWGLYEQYF. DNA for the CDR3: TGTGCCTGGAGGATAACAGGTTGGGGTCTGTACGAGCAGTACTTC.

This clone has just one count. The rearrangement links TRBV7-9 to TRBJ2-1; possibly TRBD2 for D (6 bases). The CDR3 is 13 amino acids. CDR1 and CDR2 from the germline V gene are SEHNR and FQNEAQ (reference sequence). The V and J ends lost 4 bases and 6 bases respectively, with 10 bases between them. Here the CDR3 reads CASSYAGGNEQFF. In DNA form, the CDR3 reads TGTGCCAGCAGCTACGCCGGGGGCAATGAGCAGTTCTTC.

Worth noting for this clone: The same CDR3 can be traced to other DNA sequences in this sample. CDR3: CASSVVPGTDTQYF. The CDR3 DNA reads as TGTGCCAGCAGCGTAGTTCCGGGCACAGATACGCAGTATTTT. The chain couples TRBV9 to TRBJ2-3; D gene ambiguous. This CDR3 region has 14 residues. Germline V CDR1 and CDR2: SGDLS, YYNGEE. The V end lost 0 bases, the J end lost 1 base, and 6 bases lay between the germline ends. Drawing the rest from reference TRBV9 and TRBJ2-3, the complete variable domain is DSGVTQTPKHLITATGQRVTLRCSPRSGDLSVYWYQQSLDQGLQFLIQYYNGEERAKGNILERFSAQQFPDLHSELNLSSLELGDSALYFCASSVVPGTDTQYFGPGTRLTVL.